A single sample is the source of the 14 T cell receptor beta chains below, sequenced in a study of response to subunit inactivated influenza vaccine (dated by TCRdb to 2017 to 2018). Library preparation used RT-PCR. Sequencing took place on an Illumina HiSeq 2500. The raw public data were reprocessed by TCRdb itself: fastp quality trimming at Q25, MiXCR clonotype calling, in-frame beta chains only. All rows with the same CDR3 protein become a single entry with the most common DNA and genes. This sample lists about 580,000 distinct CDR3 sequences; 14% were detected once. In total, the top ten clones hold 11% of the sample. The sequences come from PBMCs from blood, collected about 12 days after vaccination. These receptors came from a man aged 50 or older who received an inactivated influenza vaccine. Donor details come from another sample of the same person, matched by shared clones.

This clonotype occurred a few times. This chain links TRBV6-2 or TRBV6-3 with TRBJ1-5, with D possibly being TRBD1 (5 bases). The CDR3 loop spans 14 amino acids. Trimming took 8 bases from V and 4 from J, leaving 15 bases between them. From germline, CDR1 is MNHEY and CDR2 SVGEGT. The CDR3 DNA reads TGTGCCAGCGGAGGTGTCACAGGAAATCAGCCCCAGCATTTT. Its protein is CASGGVTGNQPQHF.

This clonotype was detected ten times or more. DNA of the CDR3: TGTGCCAGCAGTCCAGGACTATACCAATCCCACCAAGAGACCCAGTACTTC. Protein product: CASSPGLYQSHQETQYF. The chain links TRBV12-3 or TRBV12-4 to TRBJ2-5, with D maybe TRBD2 (6 bases). The CDR3 is made up of 17 amino acids. V lost 5 bases and J lost 0, with 19 bases in between.

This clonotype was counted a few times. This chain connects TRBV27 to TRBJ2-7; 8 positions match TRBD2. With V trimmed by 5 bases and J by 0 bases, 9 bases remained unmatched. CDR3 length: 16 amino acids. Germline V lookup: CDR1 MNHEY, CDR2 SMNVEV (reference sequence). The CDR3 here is CASSPIGGESSYEQYF. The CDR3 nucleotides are TGTGCCAGCAGTCCGATCGGGGGGGAAAGCTCCTACGAGCAGTACTTC.

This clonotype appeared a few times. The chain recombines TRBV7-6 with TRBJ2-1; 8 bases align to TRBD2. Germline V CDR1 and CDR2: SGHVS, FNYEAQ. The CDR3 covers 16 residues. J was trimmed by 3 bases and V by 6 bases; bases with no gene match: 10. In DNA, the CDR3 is TGTGCCAGCAGAAGGGGGGGGACTAGAAACTACAATGAGCAGTTCTTC. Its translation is CASRRGGTRNYNEQFF.

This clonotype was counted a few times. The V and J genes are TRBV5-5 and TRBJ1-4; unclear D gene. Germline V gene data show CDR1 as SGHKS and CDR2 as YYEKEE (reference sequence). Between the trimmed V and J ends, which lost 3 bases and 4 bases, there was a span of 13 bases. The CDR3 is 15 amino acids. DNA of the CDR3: TGTGCCAGCAGCTCACTCTCCGGAGTTAATGAAAAACTGTTTTTT. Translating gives CASSSLSGVNEKLFF.

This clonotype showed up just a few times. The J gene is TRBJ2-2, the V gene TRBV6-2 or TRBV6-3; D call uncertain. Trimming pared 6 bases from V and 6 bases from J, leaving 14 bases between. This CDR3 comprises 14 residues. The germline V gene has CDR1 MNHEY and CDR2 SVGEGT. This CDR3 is CASRLLGKPGELFF. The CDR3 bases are TGTGCCAGCAGGCTACTGGGGAAACCCGGGGAGCTGTTTTTT.

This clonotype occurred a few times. The CDR3 nucleotides are TGTGCCAGCAGCCCCCGGACTAGCGGGAGTAGTAGGGAGCGAAATGAGCAGTTCTTC. Translating gives CASSPRTSGSSRERNEQFF. The V and J genes are TRBV7-3 and TRBJ2-1, with 13 bases fitting TRBD2. Germline-derived CDR1 and CDR2 are SGHTA and FQGTGA. The V segment lost 5 bases and the J segment 7 bases; nucleotides outside the gene matches: 17. The CDR3 spans 19 residues.

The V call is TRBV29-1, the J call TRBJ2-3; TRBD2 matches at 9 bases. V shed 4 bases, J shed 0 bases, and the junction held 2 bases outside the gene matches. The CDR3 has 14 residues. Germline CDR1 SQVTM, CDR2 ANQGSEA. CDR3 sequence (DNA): TGCAGCGTTGGGCTAGCGGGGAGCACAGATACGCAGTATTTT. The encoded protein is CSVGLAGSTDTQYF.

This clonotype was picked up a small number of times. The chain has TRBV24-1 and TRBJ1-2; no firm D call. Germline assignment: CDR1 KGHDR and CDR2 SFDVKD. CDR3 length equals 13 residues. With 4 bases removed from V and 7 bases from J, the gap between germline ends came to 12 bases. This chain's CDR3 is CATSDWNFFGYTF. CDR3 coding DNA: TGTGCCACCAGTGACTGGAATTTCTTTGGCTACACCTTC.

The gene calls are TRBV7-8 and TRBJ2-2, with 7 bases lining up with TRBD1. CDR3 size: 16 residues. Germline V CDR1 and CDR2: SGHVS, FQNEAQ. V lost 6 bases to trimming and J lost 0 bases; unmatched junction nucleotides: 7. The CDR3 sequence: CASRSTTGANTGELFF. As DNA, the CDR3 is TGTGCCAGCAGGTCGACAACAGGGGCGAACACCGGGGAGCTGTTTTTT.

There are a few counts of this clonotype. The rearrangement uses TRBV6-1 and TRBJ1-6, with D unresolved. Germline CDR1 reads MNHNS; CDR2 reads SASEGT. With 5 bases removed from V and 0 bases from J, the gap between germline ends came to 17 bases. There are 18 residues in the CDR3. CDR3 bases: TGTGCCAGCAGTCGGTATTTACCGAAGGCCTCCTATAATTCACCCCTCCACTTT. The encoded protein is CASSRYLPKASYNSPLHF.

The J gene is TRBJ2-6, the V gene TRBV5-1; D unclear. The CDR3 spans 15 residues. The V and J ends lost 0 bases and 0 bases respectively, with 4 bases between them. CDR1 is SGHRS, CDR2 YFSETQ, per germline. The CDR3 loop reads CASSLVGSGANVLTF. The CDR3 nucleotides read TGCGCCAGCAGCTTGGTTGGCTCTGGGGCCAACGTCCTGACTTTC.

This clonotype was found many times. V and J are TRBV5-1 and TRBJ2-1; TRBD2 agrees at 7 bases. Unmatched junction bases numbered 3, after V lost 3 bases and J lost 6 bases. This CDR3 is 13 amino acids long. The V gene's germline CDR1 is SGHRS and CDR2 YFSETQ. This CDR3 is CASSSTSRNEQFF. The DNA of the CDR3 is TGCGCCAGCAGCTCGACTAGCCGCAATGAGCAGTTCTTC.

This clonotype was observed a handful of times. The chain's CDR3 is CASSRVSAGTEAFF. Written as DNA, the CDR3 is TGTGCCAGCAGTAGGGTCAGCGCGGGCACTGAAGCTTTCTTT. The chain uses TRBV6-2 or TRBV6-3 and TRBJ1-1; D not certain. CDR1 and CDR2 (germline): MNHEY, SVGEGT. Trimming pared 5 bases from V and 4 bases from J, leaving 14 bases between. The CDR3 runs 14 residues.